This T cell receptor (beta chain) was observed in a study of T cell responses to AZD1222 COVID-19 vaccine. Generated by immunoSEQ multiplex PCR, the TCRdb table keeps only in-frame clones and is missing some. The sample has 80,000 or so clones, roughly 87% seen once. The CDR3 consists of 13 residues. V was shortened by 6 bases and J by 5 bases, with 13 bases between the two germline ends. CDR1 SEHNR and CDR2 FQNEAQ come from the germline V gene (reference sequence). This receptor was identified in an adult in good health. This chain connects TRBV7-9 to TRBJ1-2, with D possibly TRBD1 on 5 matching bases. The sequencing used peripheral blood, collected on day 0 of AZD1222 vaccination. CDR3 sequence (DNA): TGTGCCAGCAGTTCAGGGTCTACGTATGGCTACACCTTC. Its translation is CASSSGSTYGYTF. Full variable domain (outside the CDR3, taken from reference TRBV7-9 and TRBJ1-2): DTGVSQNPRHKITKRGQNVTFRCDPISEHNRLYWYRQTLGQGPEFLTYFQNEAQLEKSRLLSDRFSAERPKGSFSTLEIQRTEQGDSAMYLCASSSGSTYGYTFGSGTRLTVV.